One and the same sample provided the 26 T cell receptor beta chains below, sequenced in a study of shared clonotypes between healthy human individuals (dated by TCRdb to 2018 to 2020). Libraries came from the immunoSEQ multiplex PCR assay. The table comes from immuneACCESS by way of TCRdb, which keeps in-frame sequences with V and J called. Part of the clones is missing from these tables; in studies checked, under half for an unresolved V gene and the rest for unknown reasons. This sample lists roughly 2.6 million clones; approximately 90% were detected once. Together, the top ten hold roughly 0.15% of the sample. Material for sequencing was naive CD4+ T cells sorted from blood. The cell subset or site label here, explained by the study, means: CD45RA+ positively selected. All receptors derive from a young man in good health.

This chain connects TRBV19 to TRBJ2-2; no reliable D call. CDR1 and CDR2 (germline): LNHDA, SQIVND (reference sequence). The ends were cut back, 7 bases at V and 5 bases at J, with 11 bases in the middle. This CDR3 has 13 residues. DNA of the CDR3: TGTGCCAGTATGAGGAGAGGAACCGGGGAGCTGTTTTTT. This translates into CASMRRGTGELFF.

The CDR3 here is CASTPRGNQPQHF. CDR3 DNA: TGTGCCAGCACCCCCCGGGGTAATCAGCCCCAGCATTTT. V gene TRBV28 combines with J gene TRBJ1-5; D gene unclear. CDR3 size: 13 residues. CDR1 is MDHEN, CDR2 SYDVKM, per germline. The V end was cut by 7 bases, the J end by 4 bases, with 11 bases between.

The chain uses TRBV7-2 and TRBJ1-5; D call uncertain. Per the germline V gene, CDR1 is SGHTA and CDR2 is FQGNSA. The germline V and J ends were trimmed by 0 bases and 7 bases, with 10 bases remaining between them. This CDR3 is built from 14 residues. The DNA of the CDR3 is TGTGCCAGCAGCTTAGCGCTCGAGGGCCAGCCCCAGCATTTT. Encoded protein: CASSLALEGQPQHF.

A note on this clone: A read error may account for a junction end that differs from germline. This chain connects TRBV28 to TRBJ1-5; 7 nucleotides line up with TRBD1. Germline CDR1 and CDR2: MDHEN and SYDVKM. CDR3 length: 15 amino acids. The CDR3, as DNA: TGTGCCAGCAGCTTATTGACAGGGCTCAATCAGCCCCAGCATTTT. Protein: CASSLLTGLNQPQHF.

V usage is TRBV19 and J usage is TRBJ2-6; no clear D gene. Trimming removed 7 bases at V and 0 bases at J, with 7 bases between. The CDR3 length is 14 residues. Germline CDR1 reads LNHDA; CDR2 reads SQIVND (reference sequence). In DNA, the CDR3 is TGTGCCAGTATGGAGAGCTCTGGGGCCAACGTCCTGACTTTC. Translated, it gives CASMESSGANVLTF.

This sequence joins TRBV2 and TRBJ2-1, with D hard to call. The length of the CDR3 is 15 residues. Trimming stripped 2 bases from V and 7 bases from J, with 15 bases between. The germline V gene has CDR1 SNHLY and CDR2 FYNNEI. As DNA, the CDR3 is TGTGCCAGCAGTGAATCCCGGGTCCCGGCGAATGAGCAGTTCTTC. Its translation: CASSESRVPANEQFF.

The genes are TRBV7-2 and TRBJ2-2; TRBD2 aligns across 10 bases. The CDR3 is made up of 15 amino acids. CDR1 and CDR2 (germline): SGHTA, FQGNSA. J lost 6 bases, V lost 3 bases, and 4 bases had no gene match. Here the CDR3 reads CASSFSLAGSGELFF. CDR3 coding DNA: TGTGCCAGCAGCTTTTCACTAGCGGGGTCCGGGGAGCTGTTTTTT.

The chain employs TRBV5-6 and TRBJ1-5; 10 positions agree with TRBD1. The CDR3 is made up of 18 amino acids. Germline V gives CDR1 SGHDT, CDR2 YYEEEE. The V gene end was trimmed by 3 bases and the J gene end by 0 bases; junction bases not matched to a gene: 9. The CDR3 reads CASSSGQGPTTSNQPQHF. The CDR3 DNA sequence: TGTGCCAGCAGCTCGGGACAGGGGCCTACTACTAGCAATCAGCCCCAGCATTTT.

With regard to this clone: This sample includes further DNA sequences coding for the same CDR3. DNA for the CDR3: TGTGCCAGCAGTTACTCGGGGGGGGCTGGCTATGGCTACACCTTC. As protein: CASSYSGGAGYGYTF. The gene calls are TRBV6-5 and TRBJ1-2; the D gene is possibly TRBD1 (6 bases). V lost 0 bases, J lost 4 bases, and 12 bases lay in between. The germline V gene encodes CDR1 MNHEY and CDR2 SVGAGI. This CDR3 has 15 amino acids.

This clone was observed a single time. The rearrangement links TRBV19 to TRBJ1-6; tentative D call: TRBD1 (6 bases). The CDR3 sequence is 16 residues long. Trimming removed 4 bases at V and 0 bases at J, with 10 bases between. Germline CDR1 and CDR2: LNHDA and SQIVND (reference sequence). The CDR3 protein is CASSTTGISYNSPLHF. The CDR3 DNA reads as TGTGCCAGTAGTACAACAGGGATCTCCTATAATTCACCCCTCCACTTT.

Here the CDR3 DNA reads TGTGCCAGTAGTGACCCGGCGAAGGGCACCGGGGAGCTGTTTTTT. Protein: CASSDPAKGTGELFF. V gene TRBV19 combines with J gene TRBJ2-2, with unresolved D. This CDR3 contains 15 residues. The V end was cut by 5 bases, the J end by 4 bases, with 14 bases between. Per the germline V gene, CDR1 is LNHDA and CDR2 is SQIVND (reference sequence). Variable domain in full (rest from reference TRBV19 and TRBJ2-2): DGGITQSPKYLFRKEGQNVTLSCEQNLNHDAMYWYRQDPGQGLRLIYYSQIVNDFQKGDIAEGYSVSREKKESFPLTVTSAQKNPTAFYLCASSDPAKGTGELFFGEGSRLTVL.

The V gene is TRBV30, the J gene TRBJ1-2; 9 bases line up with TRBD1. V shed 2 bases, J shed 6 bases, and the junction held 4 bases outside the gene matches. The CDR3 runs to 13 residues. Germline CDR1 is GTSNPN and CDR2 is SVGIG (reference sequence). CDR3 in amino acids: CAWSRDRADGYTF. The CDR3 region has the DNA TGTGCCTGGAGTCGGGACAGGGCAGATGGCTACACCTTC.

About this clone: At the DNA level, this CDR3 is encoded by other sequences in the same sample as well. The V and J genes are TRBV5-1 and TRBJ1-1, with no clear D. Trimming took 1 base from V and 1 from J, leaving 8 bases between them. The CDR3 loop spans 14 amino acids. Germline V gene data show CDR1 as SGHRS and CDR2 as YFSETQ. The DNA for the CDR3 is TGCGCCAGCAGCTTGAGGCAGCCGAACACTGAAGCTTTCTTT. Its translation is CASSLRQPNTEAFF.

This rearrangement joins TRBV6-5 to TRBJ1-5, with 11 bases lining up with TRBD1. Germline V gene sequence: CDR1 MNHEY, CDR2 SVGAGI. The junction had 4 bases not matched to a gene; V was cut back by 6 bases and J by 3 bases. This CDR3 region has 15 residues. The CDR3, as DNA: TGTGCCAGCAGCCTGGACAGGGGGCACAATCAGCCCCAGCATTTT. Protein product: CASSLDRGHNQPQHF.

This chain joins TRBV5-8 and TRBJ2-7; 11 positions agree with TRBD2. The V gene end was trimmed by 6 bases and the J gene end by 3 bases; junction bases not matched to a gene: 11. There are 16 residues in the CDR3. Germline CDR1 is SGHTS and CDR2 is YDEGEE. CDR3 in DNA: TGTGCCAGCACCGTGGGGCTAGCGGGAGGATACTACGAGCAGTACTTC. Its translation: CASTVGLAGGYYEQYF.

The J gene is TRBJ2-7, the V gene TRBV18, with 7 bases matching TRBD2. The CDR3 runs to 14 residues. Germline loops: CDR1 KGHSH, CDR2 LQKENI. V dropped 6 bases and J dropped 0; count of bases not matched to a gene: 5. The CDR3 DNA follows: TGTGCCAGCTCTGCTAGCGGAGCCTCCTACGAGCAGTACTTC. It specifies CASSASGASYEQYF.

CDR3 protein: CASKETSVSYEQYF. Here the CDR3 DNA reads TGTGCCAGCAAAGAGACCTCCGTCTCCTACGAGCAGTACTTC. This chain links TRBV6-4 with TRBJ2-7; unclear D gene. Germline CDR1 MRHNA, CDR2 SNTAGT. This CDR3 has 14 amino acids. V dropped 7 bases and J dropped 0 bases, with 13 bases sitting between them.

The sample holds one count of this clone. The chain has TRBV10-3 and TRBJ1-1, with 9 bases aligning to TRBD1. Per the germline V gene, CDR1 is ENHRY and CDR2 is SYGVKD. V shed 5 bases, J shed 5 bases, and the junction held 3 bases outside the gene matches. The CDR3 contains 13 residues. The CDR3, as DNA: TGTGCCATCAGTTTCGACAGGGGGACTGAAGCTTTCTTT. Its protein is CAISFDRGTEAFF.

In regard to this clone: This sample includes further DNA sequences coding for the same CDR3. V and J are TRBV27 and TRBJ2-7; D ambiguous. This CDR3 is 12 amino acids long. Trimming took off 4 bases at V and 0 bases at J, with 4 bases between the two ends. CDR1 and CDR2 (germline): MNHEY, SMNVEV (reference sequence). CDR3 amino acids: CASSSSSYEQYF. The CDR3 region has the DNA TGTGCCAGCAGTTCGAGCTCCTACGAGCAGTACTTC.

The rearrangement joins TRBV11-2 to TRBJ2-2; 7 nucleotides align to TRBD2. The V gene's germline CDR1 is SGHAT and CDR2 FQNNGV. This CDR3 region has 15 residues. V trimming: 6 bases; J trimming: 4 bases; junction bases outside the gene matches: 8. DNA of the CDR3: TGTGCCAGCAGTCCCGGACTAGGGAGCACCGGGGAGCTGTTTTTT. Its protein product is CASSPGLGSTGELFF. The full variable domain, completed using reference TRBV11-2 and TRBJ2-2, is EAGVAQSPRYKIIEKRQSVAFWCNPISGHATLYWYQQILGQGPKLLIQFQNNGVVDDSQLPKDRFSAERLKGVDSTLKIQPAKLEDSAVYLCASSPGLGSTGELFFGEGSRLTVL.

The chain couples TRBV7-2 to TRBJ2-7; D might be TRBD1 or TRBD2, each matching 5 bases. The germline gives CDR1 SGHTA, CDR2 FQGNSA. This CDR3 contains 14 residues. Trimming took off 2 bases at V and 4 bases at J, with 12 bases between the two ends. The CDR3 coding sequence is TGTGCCAGCAGCTTAATGAGGGGAAATTACGAGCAGTACTTC. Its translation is CASSLMRGNYEQYF.

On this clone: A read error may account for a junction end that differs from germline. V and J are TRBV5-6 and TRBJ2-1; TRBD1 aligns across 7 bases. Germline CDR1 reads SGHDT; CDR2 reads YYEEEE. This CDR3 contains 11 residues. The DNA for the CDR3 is TGTGCCAGCAGCTTAGATACACAGGGGATCTTC. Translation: CASSLDTQGIF.

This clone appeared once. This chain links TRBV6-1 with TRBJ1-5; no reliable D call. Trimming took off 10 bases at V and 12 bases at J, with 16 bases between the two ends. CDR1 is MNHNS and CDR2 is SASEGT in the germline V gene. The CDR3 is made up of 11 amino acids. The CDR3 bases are TGTGCCACCTCTCGGGCGGGTCACCAGCATTTT. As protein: CATSRAGHQHF.

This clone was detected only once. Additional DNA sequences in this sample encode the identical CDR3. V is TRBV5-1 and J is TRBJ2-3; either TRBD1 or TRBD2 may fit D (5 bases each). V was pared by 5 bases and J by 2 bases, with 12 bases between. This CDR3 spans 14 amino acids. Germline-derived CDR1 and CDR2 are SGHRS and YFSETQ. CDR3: CASSPGQLTDTQYF. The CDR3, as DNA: TGCGCCAGCAGTCCGGGGCAGCTCACAGATACGCAGTATTTT.

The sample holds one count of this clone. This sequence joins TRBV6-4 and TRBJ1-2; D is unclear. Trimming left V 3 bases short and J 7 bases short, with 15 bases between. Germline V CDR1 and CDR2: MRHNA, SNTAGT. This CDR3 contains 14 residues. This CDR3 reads CASSESLGLGGYTF. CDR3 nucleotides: TGTGCCAGCAGTGAGAGTCTGGGGTTGGGTGGCTACACCTTC.

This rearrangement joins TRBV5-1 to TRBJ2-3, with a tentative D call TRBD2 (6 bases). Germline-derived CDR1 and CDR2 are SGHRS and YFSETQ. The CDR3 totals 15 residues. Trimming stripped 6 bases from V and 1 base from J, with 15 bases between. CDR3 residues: CASILGTGGTDTQYF. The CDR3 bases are TGCGCCAGCATACTAGGGACGGGAGGCACAGATACGCAGTATTTT.